The rows below give T cell receptor beta chains drawn from one sample of a study of T cell responses to AZD1222 COVID-19 vaccine. This table comes from immunoSEQ multiplex PCR, and its TCRdb copy is limited to in-frame clones, with some not included. The repertoire includes roughly 97,000 clones, roughly 89% of them detected once, and 6.5% to 8% sits in the top ten. This specimen was peripheral blood, taken on day 0 of AZD1222 vaccination. Receptors originate from an adult in good health. The CDR3 runs from the conserved cysteine through the conserved F or W. D genes are given only for firm matches. A clone size is listed for some rows: how often the clone was seen (once, few, many), or a class if it is expanded.

V gene: TRBV7-2
clone size: NA
D gene: NA
J gene: TRBJ2-5
CDR3 DNA: TGTGCCAGCAGCTTAGCAACTCGGATCCAAGAGACCCAGTACTTC
CDR3 protein: CASSLATRIQETQYF

V gene: TRBV11-1
clone size: few
D gene: NA
J gene: TRBJ1-1
CDR3 DNA: TGTGCCAGCAGCAGACGGGACGGATGGGACACTGAAGCTTTCTTT
CDR3 protein: CASSRRDGWDTEAFF

V gene: TRBV29-1
clone size: NA
D gene: TRBD1
J gene: TRBJ2-1
CDR3 DNA: TGCAGCGTAACCCCAGGACAGGGGGCTCTTAATGAGCAGTTCTTC
CDR3 protein: CSVTPGQGALNEQFF

V gene: TRBV28
clone size: once
D gene: TRBD1
J gene: TRBJ1-4
CDR3 DNA: TGTGCCAGCAGTTTTTGGCAGGGGGCGCAGAGGGAGGGTGAAAAACTGTTTTTT
CDR3 protein: CASSFWQGAQREGEKLFF

V gene: TRBV4-2
clone size: NA
D gene: NA
J gene: TRBJ2-7
CDR3 DNA: TGTGCCAGCAGCCGTGGGTTGTCGGGGGATCCCTACGAGCAGTACTTC
CDR3 protein: CASSRGLSGDPYEQYF

V gene: TRBV5-4
clone size: NA
D gene: NA
J gene: TRBJ2-2
CDR3 DNA: TGTGCCAGCAGACGGACGAACACCGGGGAGCTGTTTTTT
CDR3 protein: CASRRTNTGELFF

V gene: TRBV28
clone size: NA
D gene: NA
J gene: TRBJ2-3
CDR3 DNA: TGTGCCAGCAGTTTACTACGAGGACTCCATTCTAGCACAGATACGCAGTATTTT
CDR3 protein: CASSLLRGLHSSTDTQYF

V gene: TRBV11-2
clone size: NA
D gene: NA
J gene: TRBJ2-3
CDR3 DNA: TGTGCCAGCGGACTCAGACTAGATCCGGGAGCAGATACGCAGTATTTT
CDR3 protein: CASGLRLDPGADTQYF

V gene: TRBV10-3
clone size: NA
D gene: NA
J gene: TRBJ2-7
CDR3 DNA: TGTGCCGCCCGGACACGGACCTACGAGCAGTACTTC
CDR3 protein: CAARTRTYEQYF

V gene: TRBV6-1
clone size: NA
D gene: NA
J gene: TRBJ1-2
CDR3 DNA: TGTGCCAGCAGTGAAGCGCCCGGGGTGGCCTATGGCTACACCTTC
CDR3 protein: CASSEAPGVAYGYTF

V gene: TRBV12-3/TRBV12-4
clone size: once
D gene: TRBD1
J gene: TRBJ2-4
CDR3 DNA: TGTGCCAGCACCCGGGACAGGGTAGAGTACTTC
CDR3 protein: CASTRDRVEYF

V gene: TRBV2
clone size: NA
D gene: TRBD1
J gene: TRBJ1-3
CDR3 DNA: TGTGCCAGCAGGGACAGGGTGGCTGGAAACACCATATATTTT
CDR3 protein: CASRDRVAGNTIYF

V gene: TRBV7-9
clone size: NA
D gene: TRBD1
J gene: TRBJ1-2
CDR3 DNA: TGTGCCAGCAGCTCCTCAACAGGGGCTGGCTACACCTTC
CDR3 protein: CASSSSTGAGYTF

V gene: TRBV28
clone size: NA
D gene: NA
J gene: TRBJ1-6
CDR3 DNA: TGTGCCAGCAGACCCTTAATATCACCCCTCCACTTT
CDR3 protein: CASRPLISPLHF

V gene: TRBV5-1
clone size: NA
D gene: TRBD2
J gene: TRBJ2-3
CDR3 DNA: TGCGCCAGCAGCCCACCGGGACTAGTCGGCACAGATACGCAGTATTTT
CDR3 protein: CASSPPGLVGTDTQYF

V gene: TRBV5-1
clone size: NA
D gene: NA
J gene: TRBJ1-4
CDR3 DNA: TGCGCCAGCAGCTGGGAGACGGGTAATGAAAAACTGTTTTTT
CDR3 protein: CASSWETGNEKLFF

V gene: TRBV24-1
clone size: NA
D gene: NA
J gene: TRBJ2-7
CDR3 DNA: TGTGCCACCAGCCCCCCCAGACAAGTGGAGCAGTACTTC
CDR3 protein: CATSPPRQVEQYF

V gene: TRBV5-1
clone size: NA
D gene: TRBD1
J gene: TRBJ2-5
CDR3 DNA: TGCGCCAGCAGCTACGGACAGGGTGAAGAGACCCAGTACTTC
CDR3 protein: CASSYGQGEETQYF

V gene: TRBV5-1
clone size: NA
D gene: NA
J gene: TRBJ1-3
CDR3 DNA: TGCGCCAGCAGCTTGGGGGCCTCCCTCTCTGGAAACACCATATATTTT
CDR3 protein: CASSLGASLSGNTIYF

V gene: TRBV7-2
clone size: NA
D gene: NA
J gene: TRBJ1-3
CDR3 DNA: TGTGCCAGTTCCTGGGGGCCGATTGGAAACACCATATATTTT
CDR3 protein: CASSWGPIGNTIYF

V gene: TRBV7-6
clone size: NA
D gene: TRBD1
J gene: TRBJ2-5
CDR3 DNA: TGTGCCAGCAGCTTAGCCTCGACAGGGGCGATAAGGGAGACCCAGTACTTC
CDR3 protein: CASSLASTGAIRETQYF

V gene: TRBV28
clone size: once
D gene: NA
J gene: TRBJ2-2
CDR3 DNA: TGTGCCAGCTTGAATGGCGGGGACGCAACCGGGGAGCTGTTTTTT
CDR3 protein: CASLNGGDATGELFF

V gene: TRBV7-8
clone size: NA
D gene: TRBD2
J gene: TRBJ2-5
CDR3 DNA: TGTGCCAGCAGCTCTGGACTAGCGGGAGAGACCCAGTACTTC
CDR3 protein: CASSSGLAGETQYF

V gene: TRBV18
clone size: NA
D gene: NA
J gene: TRBJ2-2
CDR3 DNA: TGTGCCAGCTCACCAAGCGGGTGGTCCGGGGAGCTGTTTTTT
CDR3 protein: CASSPSGWSGELFF

V gene: TRBV4-3
clone size: NA
D gene: TRBD1
J gene: TRBJ2-6
CDR3 DNA: TGCGCCAGCAGCCAAGAATGGGGACAGGGGGTTTCTGGGGCCAACGTCCTGACTTTC
CDR3 protein: CASSQEWGQGVSGANVLTF

V gene: TRBV28
clone size: NA
D gene: NA
J gene: TRBJ2-1
CDR3 DNA: TGTGCCAGCACCTACAGGCAATGGGGGCCCACCTACAATGAGCAGTTCTTC
CDR3 protein: CASTYRQWGPTYNEQFF

V gene: TRBV6-5
clone size: NA
D gene: NA
J gene: TRBJ2-6
CDR3 DNA: TGTGCCAGCAGTTATTCCAGGGGCGGCGGGGCCAACGTCCTGACTTTC
CDR3 protein: CASSYSRGGGANVLTF

V gene: TRBV6-5
clone size: NA
D gene: TRBD1
J gene: TRBJ2-2
CDR3 DNA: TGTGCCAGCAGTAGGGGGACAGGGGAGGTCGGGGAGCTGTTTTTT
CDR3 protein: CASSRGTGEVGELFF

V gene: TRBV19
clone size: once
D gene: NA
J gene: TRBJ2-3
CDR3 DNA: TGTGCCAGTAGTATAGACCCGGGGGCCCGACCGTCGCAGTATTTT
CDR3 protein: CASSIDPGARPSQYF

V gene: TRBV11-3
clone size: NA
D gene: NA
J gene: TRBJ2-5
CDR3 DNA: TGTGCCAGCAGCTCGGGTCAGGGTAGCGAGACCCAGTACTTC
CDR3 protein: CASSSGQGSETQYF

V gene: TRBV5-1
clone size: NA
D gene: NA
J gene: TRBJ1-2
CDR3 DNA: TGCGCCAGCAGCTTGGGGCAGGGCCACGACTATGGCTACACCTTC
CDR3 protein: CASSLGQGHDYGYTF

V gene: TRBV9
clone size: NA
D gene: TRBD2
J gene: TRBJ2-7
CDR3 DNA: TGTGCCAGCAGCGTCGGGGGGGCCGTATTCGAGCAGTACTTC
CDR3 protein: CASSVGGAVFEQYF

V gene: TRBV5-8
clone size: NA
D gene: NA
J gene: TRBJ1-2
CDR3 DNA: TGTGCCAGCAGCTTGGCCTCGTCAGCGCGAAACTATGGCTACACCTTC
CDR3 protein: CASSLASSARNYGYTF

V gene: TRBV25-1
clone size: NA
D gene: NA
J gene: TRBJ2-1
CDR3 DNA: TGTGCCAGCAGTGAATGGAGTCGCTCCTACAATGAGCAGTTCTTC
CDR3 protein: CASSEWSRSYNEQFF

V gene: TRBV7-2
clone size: NA
D gene: TRBD2
J gene: TRBJ2-7
CDR3 DNA: TGTGCCAGCAGCTTGACTAGCGGTTCCTACGAGCAGTACTTC
CDR3 protein: CASSLTSGSYEQYF

V gene: TRBV19
clone size: NA
D gene: NA
J gene: TRBJ1-3
CDR3 DNA: TGTGCCAGTAGTATCGGACGGGGCGGAAACACCATATATTTT
CDR3 protein: CASSIGRGGNTIYF

V gene: TRBV6-6
clone size: NA
D gene: NA
J gene: TRBJ1-1
CDR3 DNA: TGTGCCAGCAACCCTTTGGTGGGGGACACTGAAGCTTTCTTT
CDR3 protein: CASNPLVGDTEAFF

V gene: TRBV30
clone size: NA
D gene: TRBD1
J gene: TRBJ1-1
CDR3 DNA: TGTGCCTGGAGTGGGGGGGACAGGGGCCAGAACACTGAAGCTTTCTTT
CDR3 protein: CAWSGGDRGQNTEAFF

V gene: TRBV28
clone size: NA
D gene: TRBD1
J gene: TRBJ1-1
CDR3 DNA: TGTGCCAGCAGCCAAACCCCGGGACAGACGTCGGCGTGGAACACTGAAGCTTTCTTT
CDR3 protein: CASSQTPGQTSAWNTEAFF

V gene: TRBV5-1
clone size: few
D gene: TRBD1
J gene: TRBJ1-2
CDR3 DNA: TGCGCCAGCAGCTTGGACAGGGGCGGTACTAACTATGGCTACACCTTC
CDR3 protein: CASSLDRGGTNYGYTF

V gene: TRBV4-1
clone size: NA
D gene: TRBD2
J gene: TRBJ2-1
CDR3 DNA: TGCGCCAGCAACCGTGGCGGGAGGGACAATGAGCAGTTCTTC
CDR3 protein: CASNRGGRDNEQFF

V gene: TRBV12-3/TRBV12-4
clone size: NA
D gene: NA
J gene: TRBJ2-3
CDR3 DNA: TGTGCCAGCAGTTTTCATACGCAGTATTTT
CDR3 protein: CASSFHTQYF

V gene: TRBV2
clone size: NA
D gene: TRBD2
J gene: TRBJ2-7
CDR3 DNA: TGTGCCAGCACTACTAGCGTGGTGTACGAGCAGTACTTC
CDR3 protein: CASTTSVVYEQYF

V gene: TRBV10-3
clone size: NA
D gene: NA
J gene: TRBJ2-7
CDR3 DNA: TGTGCCATCATGGGTGAGCGGGACGAGCAGTACTTC
CDR3 protein: CAIMGERDEQYF

V gene: TRBV7-2
clone size: once
D gene: NA
J gene: TRBJ1-2
CDR3 DNA: TGTGCCAGCAGCCACGGTACGGGGGCGGGAGGCTACACCTTC
CDR3 protein: CASSHGTGAGGYTF